The T cell receptor beta chain under discussion was sequenced for a study of blood T cells in healthy people across ages. Study-wide results and limits: The recorded TCR beta diversity per million T cells decreased in a roughly linear manner with age. Researchers report that TCR beta diversity correlated strongly with naive T cell percentage.

Worth noting for this clonotype: The antigen is not known.

CDR1 and CDR2 (germline): SGDLS, YYNGEE. The V and J ends lost 0 bases and 5 bases, in that order; junction bases with no gene match: 7. The CDR3 spans 15 residues. The authors ran a second PCR of about 6 to 12 cycles using a sample-barcoded 5' primer and a J-beta primer mix. Unique molecular identifiers of 12 random nucleotides labeled each cDNA. TCRdb reprocessed the 5' RACE reads with MiXCR, giving one entry per CDR3 protein. The repertoire holds 1.5 million to 2 million distinct CDR3 sequences, around half seen once, with 2.1% in the top ten. Material for sequencing was blood. The V call is TRBV9, the J call TRBJ1-2; 7 positions agree with TRBD1. The sequence came from a woman between 35 and 50 years old in good health. CDR3 sequence: CASSVDEGARYGYTF. The CDR3 DNA reads as TGTGCCAGCAGCGTAGATGAGGGGGCTCGATATGGCTACACCTTC.